These 20 T cell receptor beta chains originate from one sample sequenced in a study of long-term antiretroviral therapy in people with HIV. This was the immunoSEQ v3.0 assay at survey level. Method: immunoSEQ multiplex PCR; TCRdb's copy keeps in-frame clones and lacks some. The sample shows some 20,000 clones, around 78% of them seen only once. The material sequenced was unsorted PBMCs, taken 2.2 years after starting antiretroviral therapy. Source of these receptors: a man aged 50 or older with HIV.

The CDR3 is CATSRPTGGNEQFF. Here the CDR3 DNA reads TGTGCCACCAGCAGACCAACAGGGGGCAATGAGCAGTTCTTC. V is TRBV15 and J is TRBJ2-1, with 8 bases fitting TRBD1. There are 14 residues in the CDR3. Trimming at V came to 2 bases and at J to 6 bases, leaving 3 bases not matched to a gene. Germline V CDR1 and CDR2: LNHNV, YYDKDF (reference sequence). The whole variable domain, filled in from reference TRBV15 and TRBJ2-1, reads DAMVIQNPRYQVTQFGKPVTLSCSQTLNHNVMYWYQQKSSQAPKLLFHYYDKDFNNEADTPDNFQSRRPNTSFCFLDIRSPGLGDTAMYLCATSRPTGGNEQFFGPGTRLTVL.

V gene TRBV5-4 combines with J gene TRBJ2-1, with D perhaps matching TRBD1 (6 bases). This CDR3 spans 12 amino acids. Germline V gene sequence: CDR1 SGHNT, CDR2 YYREEE (reference sequence). Trimming cost V 2 bases and J 6 bases, with 6 bases left between them. CDR3 sequence (DNA): TGTGCCAGCAGCTTAGGGGGCAATGAGCAGTTCTTC. This encodes CASSLGGNEQFF.

This clone was seen a few times. V gene TRBV28 combines with J gene TRBJ1-5; D might be TRBD1 (6 bases). The CDR3 is 15 residues long. The V gene lost 5 bases and the J gene lost 6 bases, with 17 bases spanning the gap. CDR1 is MDHEN, CDR2 SYDVKM, per germline. The CDR3 sequence: CASSPSRGAFQPQHF. CDR3 DNA: TGTGCCAGCAGTCCCTCAAGGGGGGCCTTTCAGCCCCAGCATTTT.

The rearrangement uses TRBV9 and TRBJ1-3; D gene unclear. The CDR3 consists of 15 residues. Trimming stripped 0 bases from V and 0 bases from J, with 7 bases between. Germline CDR1 SGDLS, CDR2 YYNGEE. CDR3 residues: CASSVEGTSGNTIYF. Here the CDR3 DNA reads TGTGCCAGCAGCGTAGAAGGCACCTCTGGAAACACCATATATTTT.

This chain connects TRBV18 to TRBJ1-1; D possibly corresponds to TRBD1 (6 bases). The V end lost 6 bases, the J end lost 0 bases, and 11 bases lay between the germline ends. The CDR3 loop spans 14 amino acids. The germline V gene encodes CDR1 KGHSH and CDR2 LQKENI. The CDR3 DNA reads TGTGCCAGCTCGAGGGGGGGTATGAACACTGAAGCTTTCTTT. It encodes CASSRGGMNTEAFF.

This clone came up once. V and J are TRBV2 and TRBJ2-7; 9 bases match TRBD1. CDR1 is SNHLY, CDR2 FYNNEI, per germline. Trimming at V came to 3 bases and at J to 3 bases, leaving 3 bases not matched to a gene. CDR3 length equals 14 residues. Written as DNA, the CDR3 is TGTGCCAGCAGTGAGCAGGGACAGGGCTACGAGCAGTACTTC. This codes for CASSEQGQGYEQYF.

The rearrangement uses TRBV18 and TRBJ2-3; no reliable D call. V gave up 3 bases and J gave up 3 bases, with 10 bases separating them. CDR1 KGHSH and CDR2 LQKENI come from the germline V gene. There are 14 residues in the CDR3. The CDR3 DNA sequence: TGTGCCAGCTCACCTATTGACGCTACAGATACGCAGTATTTT. Translating gives CASSPIDATDTQYF.

This chain links TRBV19 with TRBJ1-4; 7 bases line up with TRBD1. J lost 4 bases, V lost 3 bases, and 5 bases had no gene match. There are 15 residues in the CDR3. CDR1 is LNHDA, CDR2 SQIVND, per germline (reference sequence). DNA of the CDR3: TGTGCCAGTAGTATCGGAGGGGGCCTTAATGAAAAACTGTTTTTT. Its translation is CASSIGGGLNEKLFF.

V gene TRBV4-3 combines with J gene TRBJ2-1; D uncertain. This CDR3 has 15 residues. Trimming removed 0 bases at V and 4 bases at J, with 10 bases between. CDR1 is LGHNA, CDR2 YSLEER, per germline. Here the CDR3 reads CASSQDQAQYNEQFF. CDR3 bases: TGCGCCAGCAGCCAAGATCAGGCCCAATACAATGAGCAGTTCTTC.

The chain recombines TRBV28 with TRBJ2-7; D is undetermined. This CDR3 has 13 residues. V gave up 5 bases and J gave up 11 bases, with 19 bases separating them. Germline lookup yields CDR1 MDHEN and CDR2 SYDVKM. CDR3 nucleotide sequence: TGTGCCAGCAGTCTTGCTAGGGCGGCTAGGGAGTACTTC. This codes for CASSLARAAREYF.

The V gene is TRBV28, the J gene TRBJ2-1; TRBD1 matches 8 bases. The CDR3 is 16 residues long. Germline assignment: CDR1 MDHEN and CDR2 SYDVKM. With 6 bases clipped from V and 6 bases from J, the junction kept 13 bases outside the gene matches. CDR3 bases: TGTGCCAGCAGCCCACTACCCGGCAGGGGGCGCAATGAGCAGTTCTTC. As protein: CASSPLPGRGRNEQFF.

The chain combines TRBV7-9 with TRBJ2-7; 13 nucleotides agree with TRBD2. The CDR3 has 14 amino acids. Germline-derived CDR1 and CDR2 are SEHNR and FQNEAQ (reference sequence). V was clipped by 4 bases and J by 4 bases; unmatched bases: 1. The CDR3 region is CASSSGLAGYEQYF. The CDR3 DNA sequence: TGTGCCAGCAGCTCGGGACTAGCGGGGTACGAGCAGTACTTC.

In its sample, this clone was seen a few times. This chain connects TRBV19 to TRBJ2-3; a weak D match, TRBD2 (5 bases). Per the germline V gene, CDR1 is LNHDA and CDR2 is SQIVND (reference sequence). This CDR3 is built from 12 residues. The germline V and J ends were trimmed by 7 bases and 7 bases, with 12 bases remaining between them. The CDR3 DNA follows: TGTGCCAGTAAGGGTAGCGAGTATACGCAGTATTTT. Translated: CASKGSEYTQYF.

The rearrangement links TRBV4-3 to TRBJ2-5, with D possibly matching TRBD1 (6 bases). The CDR3 sequence is 15 residues long. Per the germline V gene, CDR1 is LGHNA and CDR2 is YSLEER. Between the trimmed V and J ends, which lost 0 bases and 4 bases, there was a span of 12 bases. DNA of the CDR3: TGCGCCAGCAGCCAAGATTGGGGGCCCCGAGAGACCCAGTACTTC. As protein: CASSQDWGPRETQYF.

The chain joins TRBV18 to TRBJ2-3; D may correspond to TRBD1 or TRBD2 (6 bases each). In germline, CDR1 is KGHSH, CDR2 LQKENI. The CDR3 sequence is 15 residues long. The ends were cut back, 5 bases at V and 3 bases at J, with 15 bases in the middle. CDR3 sequence (DNA): TGTGCCAGCTCATTTACGGGGGCGAAAACAGATACGCAGTATTTT. Its translation: CASSFTGAKTDTQYF.

This clone was seen only once. This rearrangement joins TRBV7-2 to TRBJ1-2, with a possible D match to TRBD1 (5 bases). Germline-derived CDR1 and CDR2 are SGHTA and FQGNSA. V was clipped by 3 bases and J by 0 bases, with 8 bases between them. The CDR3 spans 14 residues. The CDR3 reads CASSFRQPNYGYTF. CDR3 in DNA: TGTGCCAGCAGCTTTCGACAGCCTAACTATGGCTACACCTTC.

The rearrangement uses TRBV18 and TRBJ1-3; a possible D gene is TRBD1 (5 bases). Germline lookup yields CDR1 KGHSH and CDR2 LQKENI. The CDR3 spans 16 residues. With 6 bases removed from V and 7 bases from J, the gap between germline ends came to 22 bases. CDR3 sequence: CASSPVGRGKKNTIYF. The DNA for the CDR3 is TGTGCCAGCTCTCCCGTTGGGAGGGGCAAGAAGAACACCATATATTTT.

This clone appeared a single time. V is TRBV28 and J is TRBJ2-5; no clear D. Germline lookup yields CDR1 MDHEN and CDR2 SYDVKM. Trimming shortened V by 6 bases and J by 2 bases, and 10 bases separated the two germline ends. The CDR3 totals 13 residues. The CDR3 coding sequence is TGTGCCAGCAGCACGACCGCGCAAGAGACCCAGTACTTC. This sequence encodes CASSTTAQETQYF.

The rearrangement joins TRBV6-4 to TRBJ1-5; D is possibly TRBD1 (6 bases). This CDR3 has 18 residues. V dropped 0 bases and J dropped 0 bases, with 15 bases sitting between them. Per the germline V gene, CDR1 is MRHNA and CDR2 is SNTAGT. The CDR3: CASSDSPGEEGSNQPQHF. CDR3 DNA sequence: TGTGCCAGCAGTGACTCCCCAGGGGAGGAGGGTAGCAATCAGCCCCAGCATTTT.

The J gene is TRBJ2-7, the V gene TRBV28, with D hard to call. The germline V and J ends were trimmed by 2 bases and 3 bases, with 11 bases remaining between them. CDR1 and CDR2 (germline): MDHEN, SYDVKM. The CDR3 extends over 14 amino acids. In DNA form, the CDR3 reads TGTGCCAGCAGTTTACAACAGCCCTACTACGAGCAGTACTTC. Protein product: CASSLQQPYYEQYF.